The clone carrying this T cell receptor beta chain was seen repeatedly, ten times or more. Its antigen is undetermined. Arm-PCR of CDR3 regions and iRepertoire HTBI primers were used to build TCR beta libraries. TCRdb recomputed calls from the multiplex PCR reads with MiXCR, one row per CDR3 protein. The sample shows 420,000 or so distinct CDR3 sequences, over 15% of them seen only once. The data stem from a study of regulatory T cells in long-lasting Graves disease. Study-wide results and limits: Less diverse TCR repertoires were seen in persistent Graves' patients than in newly diagnosed ones.

Trimming stripped 2 bases from V and 5 bases from J, with 18 bases between. The CDR3 contains 16 residues. Germline CDR1 SGHVS, CDR2 FQNEAQ. The time point here: newly diagnosed GD, antithyroid drugs for less than 3 months. The TCR library was prepared using RNA isolated from PBMCs. These data also featured in a second study, about T cells in Graves' hyperthyroidism and ophthalmopathy.

The sequenced sample was peripheral blood mononuclear cells (PBMCs), obtained at new diagnosis, from a patient treated with antithyroid drugs. The chain links TRBV7-8 to TRBJ2-5; D call uncertain. The receptor was derived from a woman aged 18-29 years with Graves disease. The CDR3 loop reads CASSLLAPGDGETQYF. CDR3 DNA sequence: TGTGCCAGCAGCTTACTGGCTCCGGGTGATGGGGAGACCCAGTACTTC. Drawing the rest from reference TRBV7-8 and TRBJ2-5, the complete variable domain is GAGVSQSPRYKVAKRGQDVALRCDPISGHVSLFWYQQALGQGPEFLTYFQNEAQLDKSGLPSDRFFAERPEGSVSTLKIQRTQQEDSAVYLCASSLLAPGDGETQYFGPGTRLLVL.